These T cell receptor beta chains were read from a single sample in a study of Ad26.COV2.S vaccination and SARS-CoV-2 variants. The data were produced by immunoSEQ multiplex PCR, yet TCRdb's version contains in-frame clones alone and is incomplete. The top ten hold 1.5% to 2% of the sample, which has some 400,000 clones, around 91% seen once. The source was peripheral blood, collected in a trial of Ad26.COV2.S vaccine versus placebo. All receptors come from a person aged 18 to 65 who received the Ad26.COV2.S COVID-19 vaccine or a placebo. Each CDR3 is given with its conserved first and last residue. Fields, in order: CDR3 protein, CDR3 DNA, V gene, D gene, clone size, J gene. A D gene is named only where the DNA matches it firmly. Clone size is not always given. Where it is, it says once, few, many or a class for expanded clones.

CDR3aa: CASSSDGWGDTQYF
CDR3nt: TGTGCCAGCAGCTCCGATGGGTGGGGAGATACGCAGTATTTT
v_gene: TRBV5-5
d_gene: .
abundance: .
j_gene: TRBJ2-3

CDR3aa: CASSELAGGNEQFF
CDR3nt: TGTGCCAGCAGTGAACTAGCGGGAGGTAATGAGCAGTTCTTC
v_gene: TRBV6-1
d_gene: TRBD2
abundance: .
j_gene: TRBJ2-1

CDR3aa: CASSLGLAGDVYEQYF
CDR3nt: TGTGCCAGCAGCTTGGGACTAGCGGGAGATGTCTACGAGCAGTACTTC
v_gene: TRBV7-2
d_gene: TRBD2
abundance: .
j_gene: TRBJ2-7

CDR3aa: CASSRGTGDTQYF
CDR3nt: TGTGCCAGCAGCCGAGGGACAGGCGATACGCAGTATTTT
v_gene: TRBV2
d_gene: TRBD1
abundance: .
j_gene: TRBJ2-3

CDR3aa: CASSEGTGGNYGYTF
CDR3nt: TGTGCCAGCAGTGAAGGGACAGGGGGGAACTATGGCTACACCTTC
v_gene: TRBV2
d_gene: TRBD1
abundance: .
j_gene: TRBJ1-2

CDR3aa: CASSERTAKNIQYF
CDR3nt: TGTGCCAGCAGTGAACGGACAGCCAAAAACATTCAGTACTTC
v_gene: TRBV6-1
d_gene: .
abundance: .
j_gene: TRBJ2-4

CDR3aa: CASSLGQGNSPLHF
CDR3nt: TGCGCCAGCAGCTTGGGACAGGGCAATTCACCCCTCCACTTT
v_gene: TRBV5-1
d_gene: TRBD1
abundance: .
j_gene: TRBJ1-6

CDR3aa: CASSQGQGGGYTF
CDR3nt: TGTGCCAGCAGCCAAGGACAAGGAGGGGGCTACACCTTC
v_gene: TRBV3-1/TRBV3-2
d_gene: .
abundance: .
j_gene: TRBJ1-2

CDR3aa: CASMTYNEQFF
CDR3nt: TGTGCCAGCATGACCTACAATGAGCAGTTCTTC
v_gene: TRBV2
d_gene: .
abundance: .
j_gene: TRBJ2-1

CDR3aa: CASSLRQGPSSGANVLTF
CDR3nt: TGCGCCAGCAGCCTCCGACAGGGTCCCAGCTCTGGGGCCAACGTCCTGACTTTC
v_gene: TRBV4-1
d_gene: TRBD1
abundance: .
j_gene: TRBJ2-6

CDR3aa: CASQRLAGVSSGELFF
CDR3nt: TGTGCCAGCCAACGACTAGCGGGAGTGTCGTCCGGGGAGCTGTTTTTT
v_gene: TRBV19
d_gene: TRBD2
abundance: .
j_gene: TRBJ2-2

CDR3aa: CAWSVGVEETQYF
CDR3nt: TGTGCCTGGAGTGTAGGCGTCGAAGAGACCCAGTACTTC
v_gene: TRBV30
d_gene: .
abundance: .
j_gene: TRBJ2-5

CDR3aa: CAWSVAGSQYF
CDR3nt: TGTGCCTGGAGTGTCGCAGGGTCCCAGTACTTC
v_gene: TRBV30
d_gene: .
abundance: .
j_gene: TRBJ2-5

CDR3aa: CASKGDRAAPGPEKLFF
CDR3nt: TGTGCCAGCAAGGGAGACAGGGCGGCCCCCGGACCCGAAAAACTGTTTTTT
v_gene: TRBV28
d_gene: TRBD1
abundance: .
j_gene: TRBJ1-4

CDR3aa: CASSPLIGPYEQYF
CDR3nt: TGTGCCAGCAGCCCCCTTATAGGGCCCTACGAGCAGTACTTC
v_gene: TRBV7-2
d_gene: .
abundance: .
j_gene: TRBJ2-7

CDR3aa: CASSTAGGPDTQYF
CDR3nt: TGTGCCAGCTCGACGGCGGGGGGCCCAGATACGCAGTATTTT
v_gene: TRBV25-1
d_gene: TRBD2
abundance: .
j_gene: TRBJ2-3

CDR3aa: CASSDTQGGNEQFF
CDR3nt: TGTGCCAGCAGCGACACTCAGGGGGGCAATGAGCAGTTCTTC
v_gene: TRBV9
d_gene: .
abundance: .
j_gene: TRBJ2-1

CDR3aa: CASSPLPESAEQYF
CDR3nt: TGTGCCAGCTCACCACTTCCGGAGTCCGCCGAGCAGTACTTC
v_gene: TRBV18
d_gene: .
abundance: .
j_gene: TRBJ2-7

CDR3aa: CASSLAASGRYGEQFF
CDR3nt: TGTGCCAGCAGCTTGGCAGCTAGCGGGAGGTACGGTGAGCAGTTCTTC
v_gene: TRBV5-4
d_gene: TRBD2
abundance: .
j_gene: TRBJ2-1

CDR3aa: CASSLGTDYGYTF
CDR3nt: TGTGCCAGCAGCCTCGGGACAGACTATGGCTACACCTTC
v_gene: TRBV9
d_gene: TRBD1
abundance: .
j_gene: TRBJ1-2

CDR3aa: CASSLDRPDTQYF
CDR3nt: TGCGCCAGCAGCTTGGACAGGCCAGATACGCAGTATTTT
v_gene: TRBV5-1
d_gene: .
abundance: .
j_gene: TRBJ2-3

CDR3aa: CASSQGAEFYGYTF
CDR3nt: TGTGCCAGCAGCCAGGGGGCCGAATTCTATGGCTACACCTTC
v_gene: TRBV9
d_gene: TRBD1
abundance: once
j_gene: TRBJ1-2

CDR3aa: CASSLLGLAALQETQYF
CDR3nt: TGTGCCAGCAGCTTATTAGGACTAGCGGCCCTCCAAGAGACCCAGTACTTC
v_gene: TRBV7-9
d_gene: TRBD2
abundance: .
j_gene: TRBJ2-5

CDR3aa: CASSTGLAGADEQFF
CDR3nt: TGCGCCAGCAGCACTGGACTAGCGGGAGCGGATGAGCAGTTCTTC
v_gene: TRBV5-1
d_gene: TRBD2
abundance: .
j_gene: TRBJ2-1

CDR3aa: CASSQEAGPSSYNEQFF
CDR3nt: TGTGCCAGCAGCCAAGAAGCGGGGCCCTCCTCCTACAATGAGCAGTTCTTC
v_gene: TRBV4-2
d_gene: TRBD2
abundance: .
j_gene: TRBJ2-1

CDR3aa: CASSLAAGVAPYEQYF
CDR3nt: TGTGCCAGCAGCTTAGCAGCGGGCGTTGCTCCCTACGAGCAGTACTTC
v_gene: TRBV11-2
d_gene: .
abundance: .
j_gene: TRBJ2-7

CDR3aa: CASSLPGGVGTEAFF
CDR3nt: TGTGCCAGCAGTCTCCCGGGGGGGGTAGGCACTGAAGCTTTCTTT
v_gene: TRBV28
d_gene: .
abundance: .
j_gene: TRBJ1-1

CDR3aa: CASSWAGANVLTF
CDR3nt: TGTGCCAGCAGCTGGGCGGGGGCCAACGTCCTGACTTTC
v_gene: TRBV7-8
d_gene: .
abundance: .
j_gene: TRBJ2-6